These T cell receptor beta chains were read from a single sample in a study of blood T cell repertoires in COVID-19. The table came from immunoSEQ multiplex PCR; TCRdb's copy has only in-frame clones and leaves some out. The sample consists of roughly 50,000 clones, 80% to 85% of them appearing once. The sequencing sample was made of peripheral blood. The receptor source for this set is a woman older than 75 with acute or convalescent COVID-19. Both conserved end residues are part of each CDR3. Each record gives: D gene, J gene, V gene, clone size, CDR3 DNA, CDR3 protein. D genes are given only for firm matches. Size is stated for part of the rows, as once, few or many counts, or as a class when the clone is expanded.

TRBD1 TRBJ2-2 TRBV6-4 NA TGTGCCAGCAGTGGACAGGGGGACACCGGGGAGCTGTTTTTT CASSGQGDTGELFF
TRBD1 TRBJ1-2 TRBV3-1/TRBV3-2 few TGTGCCAGCAGCCAACCTACAGGGGCCTCTGGCTACACCTTC CASSQPTGASGYTF
TRBD2 TRBJ2-1 TRBV2 NA TGTGCCAGCAGTGGTAGCGGGGGGGCCATGGCGTTCTTC CASSGSGGAMAFF
TRBD1 TRBJ2-3 TRBV6-4 NA TGTGCCAGCAGTGACACAGGGGGATTCACAGATACGCAGTATTTT CASSDTGGFTDTQYF
TRBD1 TRBJ2-1 TRBV11-3 NA TGTGCCAGCAGCCTACAGGGGACGGGAAATGAGCAGTTCTTC CASSLQGTGNEQFF
TRBD2 TRBJ2-7 TRBV29-1 NA TGCAGCGTCACCGGGGGGAAAAGCTACGAGCAGTACTTC CSVTGGKSYEQYF
NA TRBJ1-2 TRBV14 NA TGTGCCAGCAGCCAAGATAAAATATATGGCCAGGGGAAAACCTATGGCTACACCTTC CASSQDKIYGQGKTYGYTF
TRBD2 TRBJ2-7 TRBV10-3 NA TGTGCCATCAGTGAGTCGGGGGGGAACTCCTACGAGCAGTACTTC CAISESGGNSYEQYF
NA TRBJ2-2 TRBV5-5 NA TGTGCCAGCAGCTTGGTTTCGACAGCGAACACCGGGGAGCTGTTTTTT CASSLVSTANTGELFF
NA TRBJ2-2 TRBV2 NA TGTGCCAGCACGGCGGAGAACACCGGGGAGCTGTTTTTT CASTAENTGELFF
TRBD2 TRBJ2-3 TRBV19 NA TGTGCCAGTACGACTAGCGGGGGCACAGATACGCAGTATTTT CASTTSGGTDTQYF
NA TRBJ1-4 TRBV11-2 NA TGTGCCAGCAGCTCCTCCGACAGAAAACTGTTTTTT CASSSSDRKLFF
NA TRBJ2-1 TRBV11-2 few TGTGCCAGCAGCTTAAAACGTTCGACACCGGTCTTC CASSLKRSTPVF
NA TRBJ1-6 TRBV6-1 NA TGTGCCAGCAGTGAAGCGAGCCGGAATTCACCCCTCCACTTT CASSEASRNSPLHF
NA TRBJ1-4 TRBV5-1 NA TGCGCCAGCAGCTTAGAGGGATCTAATGAAAAACTGTTTTTT CASSLEGSNEKLFF
NA TRBJ1-5 TRBV6-5 NA TGTGCCAGCAGTTCAAAAAGAGATCAGCCCCAGCATTTT CASSSKRDQPQHF